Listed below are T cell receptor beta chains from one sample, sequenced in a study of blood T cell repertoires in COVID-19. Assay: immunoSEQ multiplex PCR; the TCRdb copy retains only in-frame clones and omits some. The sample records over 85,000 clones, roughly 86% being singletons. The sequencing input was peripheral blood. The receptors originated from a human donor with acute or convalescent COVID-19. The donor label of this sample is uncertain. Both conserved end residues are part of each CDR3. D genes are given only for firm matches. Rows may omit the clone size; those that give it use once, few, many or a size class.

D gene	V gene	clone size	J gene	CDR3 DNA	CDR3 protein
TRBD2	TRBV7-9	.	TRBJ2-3	TGTGCCAGCAGCTTAGGACTAGCGGGGGGGCAATCAGCAGGAGATACGCAGTATTTT	CASSLGLAGGQSAGDTQYF
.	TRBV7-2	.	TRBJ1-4	TGTGCCAGCAGCTTAGCGAGGGGAGGTACTAATGAAAAACTGTTTTTT	CASSLARGGTNEKLFF
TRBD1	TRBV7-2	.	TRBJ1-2	TGTGCCAGCAGCTTAGCGCGAGGGACAGGGGGCTTAGACTACACCTTC	CASSLARGTGGLDYTF
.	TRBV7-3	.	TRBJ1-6	TGTGCCAGCAGCTTCACAAATAGCATGAATTCACCCCTCCACTTT	CASSFTNSMNSPLHF
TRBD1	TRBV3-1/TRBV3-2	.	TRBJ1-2	TGTGCCAGCAGGCCCGGGACAGGGTATGGCTACACCTTC	CASRPGTGYGYTF
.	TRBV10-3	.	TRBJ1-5	TGTGCCATCAAGGGGTCCGAATTGGGTCAGCCCCAGCATTTT	CAIKGSELGQPQHF
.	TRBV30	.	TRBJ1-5	TGTGCCTGGAGTTTTCGGGAATATAGCAATCAGCCCCAGCATTTT	CAWSFREYSNQPQHF
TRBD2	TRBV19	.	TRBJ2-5	TGTGCCAGTAGCACCGGGACTAGGGGGCAAGAGACCCAGTACTTC	CASSTGTRGQETQYF
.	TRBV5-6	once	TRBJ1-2	TGTGCCAGCAGCCCACGGGGGGCGAACTATGGCTACACCTTC	CASSPRGANYGYTF
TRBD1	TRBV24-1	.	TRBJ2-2	TGTGCCACCAGTGATTACCACGGACAGGGACGCACCGGGGAGCTGTTTTTT	CATSDYHGQGRTGELFF
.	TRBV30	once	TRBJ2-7	TGTGCCTGGAGTGGCAGCGGATTGGGGAGTTTCGAGCAGTACTTC	CAWSGSGLGSFEQYF
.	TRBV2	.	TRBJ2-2	TGTGCCAGCAGGCGCACAGGATACACCGGGGAGCTGTTTTTT	CASRRTGYTGELFF
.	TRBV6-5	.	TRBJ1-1	TGTGCCAGCAGTTCCCCCTCTTCGAACACTGAAGCTTTCTTT	CASSSPSSNTEAFF
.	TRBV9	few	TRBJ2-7	TGTGCCAGCAGCGTAGATGCGGGGTTTACCGAGCAGTACTTC	CASSVDAGFTEQYF
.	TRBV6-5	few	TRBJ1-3	TGTGCCAGCAGGAGGGCCAACACCATATATTTT	CASRRANTIYF
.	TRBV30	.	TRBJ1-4	TGTGCTGTCCAGGGCCTTAATGAAAAACTGTTTTTT	CAVQGLNEKLFF
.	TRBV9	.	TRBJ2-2	TGTGCCAGCAGCGTAGTGGGCTTGGACACCGGGGAGCTGTTTTTT	CASSVVGLDTGELFF
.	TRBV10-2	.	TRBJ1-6	TGCGCCAGCCGGGGAGTAACCTATAATTCACCCCTCCACTTT	CASRGVTYNSPLHF
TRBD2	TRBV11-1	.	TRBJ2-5	TGTGCCAGCGGCGCCGGGACTAGCGGGTTCCAAGAGACCCAGTACTTC	CASGAGTSGFQETQYF
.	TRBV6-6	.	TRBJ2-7	TGTGCCAGCAGGCCTGAGCCAGGGCCTTCCTACGAGCAGTACTTC	CASRPEPGPSYEQYF
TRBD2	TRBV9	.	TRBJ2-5	TGTGCCAGCAGCGTCTTAGCGGGGCTTCAAGAGACCCAGTACTTC	CASSVLAGLQETQYF
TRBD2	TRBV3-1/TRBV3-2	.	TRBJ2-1	TGTGCCAGCAGCAAAGCGGGGGGGCCGGGCAATGAGCAGTTCTTC	CASSKAGGPGNEQFF
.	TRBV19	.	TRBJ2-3	TGTGCCAGTAGTATTAGTAAGGTGGGGCTGACAGATACGCAGTATTTT	CASSISKVGLTDTQYF
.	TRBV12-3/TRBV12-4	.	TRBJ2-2	TGTGCCAGCAGTTTTGAGGGCGGGGAGCTGTTTTTT	CASSFEGGELFF
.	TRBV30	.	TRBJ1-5	TGTGCCTGGAGTGTATCCGGGAACTCCAATCAGCCCCAGCATTTT	CAWSVSGNSNQPQHF
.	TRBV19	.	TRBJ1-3	TGTGCCAGTAGTATCCTACAGGGTTTTGGAAACACCATATATTTT	CASSILQGFGNTIYF
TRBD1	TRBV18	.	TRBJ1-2	TGTGCCAGCTCACCAGGACAGGAGTATGGCTACACCTTC	CASSPGQEYGYTF
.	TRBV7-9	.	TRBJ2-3	TGTGCCAGCAGATCCAACACAGATACGCAGTATTTT	CASRSNTDTQYF
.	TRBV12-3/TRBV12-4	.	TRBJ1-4	TGTGCCAGCAGCAGGGGTAACGGGGAAAAACTGTTTTTT	CASSRGNGEKLFF
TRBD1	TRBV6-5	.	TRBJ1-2	TGTGCCAGCAGACGTGACACAGGGGATCCGAGGGGCTACACCTTC	CASRRDTGDPRGYTF
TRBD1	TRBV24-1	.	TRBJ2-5	TGTGCCACCAGTGATCCCGGACAGGGAAGGTTGGAAGGGACCCAGTACTTC	CATSDPGQGRLEGTQYF
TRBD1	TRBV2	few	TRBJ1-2	TGTGCCAGCAGCACCGGGACAGGGTTCTATGGCTACACCTTC	CASSTGTGFYGYTF
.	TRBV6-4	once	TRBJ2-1	TGTGCCAGCAGAGACTCTCCTTCGCAGGGGAATGAGCAGTTCTTC	CASRDSPSQGNEQFF
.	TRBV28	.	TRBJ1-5	TGTGCCAGCAGTTGGGTCAGGGAGGGGTATAGCAATCAGCCCCAGCATTTT	CASSWVREGYSNQPQHF
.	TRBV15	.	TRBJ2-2	TGTGCCACCAGCAGAGATTATCCGAACACCGGGGAGCTGTTTTTT	CATSRDYPNTGELFF
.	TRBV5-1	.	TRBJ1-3	TGCGCCAGCAGCTTGGAACAGGTCTCTGGAAACACCATATATTTT	CASSLEQVSGNTIYF
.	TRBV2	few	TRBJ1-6	TGTGCCAGCAGCCAAACAGGACAGCCCCATAATTCACCCCTCCACTTT	CASSQTGQPHNSPLHF
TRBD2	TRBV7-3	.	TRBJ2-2	TGTGCCAGCAGCGTCCTGGGGACTAGCGGGGGGATTAACACCGGGGAGCTGTTTTTT	CASSVLGTSGGINTGELFF
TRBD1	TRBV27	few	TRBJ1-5	TGTGCCAGCAGTTACCGGACAGGGTCCCATCAGCCCCAGCATTTT	CASSYRTGSHQPQHF
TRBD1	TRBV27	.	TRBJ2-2	TGTGCCAGCAGTCGGGGACAGACCGGCACCGGGGAGCTGTTTTTT	CASSRGQTGTGELFF
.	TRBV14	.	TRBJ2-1	TGTGCCAGCAGCCAAGTGGAACGAGGTGAGCAGTTCTTC	CASSQVERGEQFF
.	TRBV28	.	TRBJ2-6	TGTGCCAGCAGCCTCCCGCGGGTAACTGGGGCCAACGTCCTGACTTTC	CASSLPRVTGANVLTF
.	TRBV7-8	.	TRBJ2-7	TGTGCCAGCAGCCCCTTTCTATCGGACGAGCAGTACTTC	CASSPFLSDEQYF
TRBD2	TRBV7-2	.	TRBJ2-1	TGTGCCAGCAGCTGGGCTAGCGGGGGGGCTAGTGAGCAGTTCTTC	CASSWASGGASEQFF
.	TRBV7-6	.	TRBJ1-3	TGTGCCAGCAGCGCTACCCCGGGGGGATTCTCTGGAAACACCATATATTTT	CASSATPGGFSGNTIYF